This T cell receptor (beta chain) came from a study of Ad26.COV2.S vaccination and SARS-CoV-2 variants. On the study more broadly: In the COV1001 trial, the donor was in the Ad26.COV2.S arm.

With regard to this clone: Its antigen is as yet unknown.

Broader study findings: Vaccine and placebo recipients had similar non-spike TCR breadth.

The repertoire was sequenced with immunoSEQ multiplex PCR; TCRdb's copy has only in-frame clones and lacks some. Altogether about 390,000 clones are present, around 85% being singletons, with the ten largest covering approximately 3.7%. Germline assignment: CDR1 SGDLS and CDR2 YYNGEE. Deletions cut 0 bases from V and 1 base from J, with 15 bases between. The length of the CDR3 is 17 residues. Specified treatment: around 19 received Ad26.COV2.S at low or high dose, single or two shots; 5 received placebo; per-sample allocation not given. Day 63 following the first vaccine or placebo injection was when the samples were taken.

This receptor was obtained from a person between 18 and 65 years old who received the Ad26.COV2.S COVID-19 vaccine or a placebo. Material: peripheral blood, obtained in a trial of Ad26.COV2.S vaccine versus placebo. The chain employs TRBV9 and TRBJ2-3; D assignment may be TRBD1 or TRBD2 (5 bases each). CDR3 residues: CASSVEGTLRGTDTQYF. CDR3 in DNA: TGTGCCAGCAGCGTAGAAGGGACCCTAAGAGGCACAGATACGCAGTATTTT.